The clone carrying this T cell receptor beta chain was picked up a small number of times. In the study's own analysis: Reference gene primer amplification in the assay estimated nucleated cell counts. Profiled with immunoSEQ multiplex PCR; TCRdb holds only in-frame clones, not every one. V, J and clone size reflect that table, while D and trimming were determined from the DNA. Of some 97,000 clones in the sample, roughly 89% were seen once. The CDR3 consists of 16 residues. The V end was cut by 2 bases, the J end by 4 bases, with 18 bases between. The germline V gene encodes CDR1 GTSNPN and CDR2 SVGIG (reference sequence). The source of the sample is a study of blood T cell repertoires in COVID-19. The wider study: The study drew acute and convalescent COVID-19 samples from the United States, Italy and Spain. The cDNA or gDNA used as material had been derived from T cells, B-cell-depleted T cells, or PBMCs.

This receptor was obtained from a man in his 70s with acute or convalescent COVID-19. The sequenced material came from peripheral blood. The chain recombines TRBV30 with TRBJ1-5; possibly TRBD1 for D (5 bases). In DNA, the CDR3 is TGTGCCTGGAGTTTACCTCAAGGGGTGGGAAATCAGCCCCAGCATTTT. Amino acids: CAWSLPQGVGNQPQHF.